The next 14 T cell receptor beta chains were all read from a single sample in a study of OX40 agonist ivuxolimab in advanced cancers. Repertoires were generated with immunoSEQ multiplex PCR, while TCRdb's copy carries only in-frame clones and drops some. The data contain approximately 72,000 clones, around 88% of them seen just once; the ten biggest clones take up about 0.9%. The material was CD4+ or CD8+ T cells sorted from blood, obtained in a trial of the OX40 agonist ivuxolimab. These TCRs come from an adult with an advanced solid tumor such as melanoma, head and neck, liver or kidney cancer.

The CDR3 protein is CASSVSGGNQPQHF. CDR3 nucleotide sequence: TGTGCCAGCAGTGTTTCGGGAGGCAATCAGCCCCAGCATTTT. The chain employs TRBV6-1 and TRBJ1-5; D gene ambiguous. Trimming cost V 4 bases and J 2 bases, with 9 bases left between them. CDR1 MNHNS and CDR2 SASEGT come from the germline V gene. The CDR3 is made up of 14 amino acids.

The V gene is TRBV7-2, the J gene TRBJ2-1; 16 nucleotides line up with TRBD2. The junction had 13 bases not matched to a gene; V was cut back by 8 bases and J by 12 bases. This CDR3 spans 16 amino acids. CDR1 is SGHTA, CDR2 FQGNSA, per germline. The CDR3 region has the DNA TGTGCCAGCGCGCCTCCCGGGACTAGCGGGGGGGCGCGGCAGTTCTTC. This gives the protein CASAPPGTSGGARQFF.

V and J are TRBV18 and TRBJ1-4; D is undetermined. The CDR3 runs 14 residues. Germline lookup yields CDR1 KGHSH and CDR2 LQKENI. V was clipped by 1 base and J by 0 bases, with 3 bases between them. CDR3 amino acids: CASSPRATNEKLFF. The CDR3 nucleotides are TGTGCCAGCTCACCACGGGCAACTAATGAAAAACTGTTTTTT. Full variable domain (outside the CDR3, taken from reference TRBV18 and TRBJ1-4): NAGVMQNPRHLVRRRGQEARLRCSPMKGHSHVYWYRQLPEEGLKFMVYLQKENIIDESGMPKERFSAEFPKEGPSILRIQQVVRGDSAAYFCASSPRATNEKLFFGSGTQLSVL.

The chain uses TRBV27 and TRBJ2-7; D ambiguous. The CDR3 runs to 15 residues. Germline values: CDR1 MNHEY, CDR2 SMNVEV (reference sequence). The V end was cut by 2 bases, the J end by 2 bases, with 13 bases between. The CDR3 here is CASSLGWGRAYEQYF. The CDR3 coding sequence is TGTGCCAGCAGTTTAGGGTGGGGTCGGGCCTACGAGCAGTACTTC.

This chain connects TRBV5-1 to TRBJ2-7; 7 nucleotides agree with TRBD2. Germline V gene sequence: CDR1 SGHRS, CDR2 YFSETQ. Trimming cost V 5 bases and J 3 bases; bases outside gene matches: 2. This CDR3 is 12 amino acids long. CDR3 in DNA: TGCGCCAGCAGTCGGGGGGTCTACGAGCAGTACTTC. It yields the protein CASSRGVYEQYF. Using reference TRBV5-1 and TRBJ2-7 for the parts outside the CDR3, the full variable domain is KAGVTQTPRYLIKTRGQQVTLSCSPISGHRSVSWYQQTPGQGLQFLFEYFSETQRNKGNFPGRFSGRQFSNSRSEMNVSTLELGDSALYLCASSRGVYEQYFGPGTRLTVT.

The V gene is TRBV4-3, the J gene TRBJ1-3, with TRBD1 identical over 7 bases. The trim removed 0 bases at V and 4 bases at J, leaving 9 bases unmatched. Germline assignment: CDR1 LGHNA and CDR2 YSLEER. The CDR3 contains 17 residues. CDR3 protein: CASSQDLRGQAGNTIYF. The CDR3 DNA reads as TGCGCCAGCAGCCAAGATTTGAGAGGACAGGCAGGAAACACCATATATTTT.

The CDR3: CASSSEMKNSPLHF. The CDR3 DNA is TGTGCCAGTAGTTCTGAGATGAAGAATTCACCCCTCCACTTT. This chain links TRBV19 with TRBJ1-6; D uncertain. Per germline, CDR1 LNHDA and CDR2 SQIVND (reference sequence). Trimming shortened V by 5 bases and J by 7 bases, and 12 bases separated the two germline ends. This CDR3 is 14 amino acids long. Supplemented by reference TRBV19 and TRBJ1-6, the full variable domain reads DGGITQSPKYLFRKEGQNVTLSCEQNLNHDAMYWYRQDPGQGLRLIYYSQIVNDFQKGDIAEGYSVSREKKESFPLTVTSAQKNPTAFYLCASSSEMKNSPLHFGNGTRLTVT.

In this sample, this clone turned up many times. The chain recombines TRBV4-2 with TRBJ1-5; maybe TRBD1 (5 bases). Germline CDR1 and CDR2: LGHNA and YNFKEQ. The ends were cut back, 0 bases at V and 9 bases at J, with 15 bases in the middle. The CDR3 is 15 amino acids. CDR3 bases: TGTGCCAGCAGCCAAGAAAACAGCGGGGGAAGGCCCCAGCATTTT. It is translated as CASSQENSGGRPQHF.

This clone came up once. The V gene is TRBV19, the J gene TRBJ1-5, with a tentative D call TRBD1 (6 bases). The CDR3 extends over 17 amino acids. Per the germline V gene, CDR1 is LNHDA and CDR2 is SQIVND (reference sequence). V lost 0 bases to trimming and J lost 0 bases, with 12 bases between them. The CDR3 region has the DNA TGTGCCAGTAGTATAGATGGGGGCAGTAATAGCAATCAGCCCCAGCATTTT. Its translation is CASSIDGGSNSNQPQHF. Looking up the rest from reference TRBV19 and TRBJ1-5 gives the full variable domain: DGGITQSPKYLFRKEGQNVTLSCEQNLNHDAMYWYRQDPGQGLRLIYYSQIVNDFQKGDIAEGYSVSREKKESFPLTVTSAQKNPTAFYLCASSIDGGSNSNQPQHFGDGTRLSIL.

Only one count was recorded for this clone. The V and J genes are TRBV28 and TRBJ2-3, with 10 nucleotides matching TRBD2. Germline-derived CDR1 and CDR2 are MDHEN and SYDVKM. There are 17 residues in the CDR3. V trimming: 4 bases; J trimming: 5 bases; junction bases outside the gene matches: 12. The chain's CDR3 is CASSSSPPGLARDTQYF. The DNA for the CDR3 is TGTGCCAGCAGTTCTTCTCCTCCGGGACTAGCGAGAGATACGCAGTATTTT.

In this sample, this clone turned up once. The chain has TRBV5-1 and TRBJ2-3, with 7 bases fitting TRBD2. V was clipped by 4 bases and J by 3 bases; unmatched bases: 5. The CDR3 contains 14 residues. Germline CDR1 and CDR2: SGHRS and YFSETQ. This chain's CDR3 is CASSRGEKTDTQYF. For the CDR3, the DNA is TGCGCCAGCAGCCGGGGGGAGAAGACAGATACGCAGTATTTT.

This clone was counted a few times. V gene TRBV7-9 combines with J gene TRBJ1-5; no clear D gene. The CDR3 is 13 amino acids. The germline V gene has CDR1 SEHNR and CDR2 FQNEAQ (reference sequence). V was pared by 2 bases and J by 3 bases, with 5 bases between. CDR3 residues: CASSLRNNQPQHF. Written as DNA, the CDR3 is TGTGCCAGCAGCTTACGCAACAATCAGCCCCAGCATTTT. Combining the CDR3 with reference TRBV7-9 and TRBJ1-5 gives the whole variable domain DTGVSQNPRHKITKRGQNVTFRCDPISEHNRLYWYRQTLGQGPEFLTYFQNEAQLEKSRLLSDRFSAERPKGSFSTLEIQRTEQGDSAMYLCASSLRNNQPQHFGDGTRLSIL.

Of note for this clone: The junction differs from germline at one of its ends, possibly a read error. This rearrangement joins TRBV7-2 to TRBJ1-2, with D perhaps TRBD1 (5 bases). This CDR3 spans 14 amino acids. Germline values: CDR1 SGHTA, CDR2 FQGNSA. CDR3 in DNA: TGTGCCAGCAGCTGGGCGGGAGGGGACTATGGCTACATCTTC. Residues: CASSWAGGDYGYIF.

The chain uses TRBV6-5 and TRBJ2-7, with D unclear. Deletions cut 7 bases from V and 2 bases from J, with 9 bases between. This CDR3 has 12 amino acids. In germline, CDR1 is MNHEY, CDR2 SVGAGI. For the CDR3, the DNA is TGTGCCAGCATGATAACAGCCTACGAGCAGTACTTC. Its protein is CASMITAYEQYF.